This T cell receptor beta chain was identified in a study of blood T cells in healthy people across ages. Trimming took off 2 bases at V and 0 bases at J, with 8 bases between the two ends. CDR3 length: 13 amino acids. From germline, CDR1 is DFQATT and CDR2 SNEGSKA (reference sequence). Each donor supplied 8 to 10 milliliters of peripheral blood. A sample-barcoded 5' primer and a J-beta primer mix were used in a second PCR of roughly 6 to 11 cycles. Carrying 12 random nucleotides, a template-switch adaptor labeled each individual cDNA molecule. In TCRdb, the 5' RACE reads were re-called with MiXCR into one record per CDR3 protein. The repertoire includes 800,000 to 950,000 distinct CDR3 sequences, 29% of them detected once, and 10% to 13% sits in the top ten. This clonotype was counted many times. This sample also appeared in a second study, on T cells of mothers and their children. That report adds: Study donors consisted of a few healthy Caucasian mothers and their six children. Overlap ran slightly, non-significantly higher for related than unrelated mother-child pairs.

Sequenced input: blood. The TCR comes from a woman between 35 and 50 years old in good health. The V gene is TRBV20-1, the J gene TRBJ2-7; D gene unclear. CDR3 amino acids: CSARYPLSYEQYF. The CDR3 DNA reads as TGCAGTGCTAGATATCCACTCTCCTACGAGCAGTACTTC.